Listed below are T cell receptor beta chains from one sample, sequenced in a study of cytomegalovirus exposure and HLA in healthy donors. TCRdb keeps only in-frame clones here, not all; method: immunoSEQ multiplex PCR. The sample includes approximately 65,000 clones, 65% to 80% of them seen just once. Sequencing used PBMCs. These receptors all stem from a man aged 40-55 years in good health and CMV-seropositive. The CDR3 runs from the conserved cysteine through the conserved F or W. The D gene is left open where the match is weak. Clone sizes are given selectively: once, few, many, or a class where the clone is expanded.

j_call: TRBJ2-7
d_call: TRBD2
clone_size: -
v_call: TRBV9
cdr3_aa: CASSVSPGGRYEQYF
cdr3_nt: TGTGCCAGCAGCGTTTCCCCGGGGGGTAGGTACGAGCAGTACTTC

j_call: TRBJ1-2
d_call: -
clone_size: once
v_call: TRBV4-1
cdr3_aa: CASSRGVGARTDGYTF
cdr3_nt: TGCGCCAGCAGCCGGGGGGTCGGTGCAAGAACCGATGGCTACACCTTC

j_call: TRBJ1-2
d_call: -
clone_size: -
v_call: TRBV15
cdr3_aa: CATSSDLDRTNYGYTF
cdr3_nt: TGTGCCACCAGCAGTGATCTGGACAGAACTAACTATGGCTACACCTTC

j_call: TRBJ1-3
d_call: -
clone_size: -
v_call: TRBV30
cdr3_aa: CALGRGNSGNTIYF
cdr3_nt: TGTGCCTTGGGCCGGGGGAACTCTGGAAACACCATATATTTT

j_call: TRBJ2-3
d_call: TRBD2
clone_size: few
v_call: TRBV2
cdr3_aa: CASSHESSGSTDTQYF
cdr3_nt: TGTGCCAGCAGTCACGAATCTAGCGGTTCCACAGATACGCAGTATTTT

j_call: TRBJ2-5
d_call: -
clone_size: -
v_call: TRBV5-8
cdr3_aa: CASSLDGTHETQYF
cdr3_nt: TGTGCCAGCAGCTTGGATGGGACACATGAGACCCAGTACTTC

j_call: TRBJ2-6
d_call: TRBD2
clone_size: -
v_call: TRBV15
cdr3_aa: CATGGEKRSGANVLTF
cdr3_nt: TGTGCCACCGGGGGGGAGAAGAGGTCTGGGGCCAACGTCCTGACTTTC

j_call: TRBJ1-6
d_call: TRBD1
clone_size: -
v_call: TRBV4-1
cdr3_aa: CASSRDRGNSPLHF
cdr3_nt: TGCGCCAGCAGTCGGGACAGGGGCAATTCACCCCTCCACTTT

j_call: TRBJ2-7
d_call: -
clone_size: -
v_call: TRBV21-1
cdr3_aa: CASSPHAGTCLSYEQYF
cdr3_nt: TGTGCCAGCAGCCCTCACGCCGGGACTTGCCTCTCCTACGAGCAGTACTTC

j_call: TRBJ2-5
d_call: TRBD2
clone_size: few
v_call: TRBV19
cdr3_aa: CASSPRTSGPQETQYF
cdr3_nt: TGTGCCAGTAGTCCACGGACTAGCGGACCCCAAGAGACCCAGTACTTC

j_call: TRBJ1-5
d_call: -
clone_size: -
v_call: TRBV30
cdr3_aa: CAWGARGNQPQHF
cdr3_nt: TGTGCCTGGGGGGCAAGGGGCAATCAGCCCCAGCATTTT

j_call: TRBJ1-6
d_call: TRBD1
clone_size: -
v_call: TRBV7-9
cdr3_aa: CASSPDRVDSPLHF
cdr3_nt: TGTGCCAGCAGCCCCGACAGGGTCGACTCACCCCTCCACTTT

j_call: TRBJ2-1
d_call: TRBD2
clone_size: once
v_call: TRBV19
cdr3_aa: CASRWGGDLTNEQFF
cdr3_nt: TGTGCCAGCAGATGGGGGGGAGATCTTACGAATGAGCAGTTCTTC

j_call: TRBJ1-5
d_call: TRBD1
clone_size: -
v_call: TRBV5-6
cdr3_aa: CASSPGQGRQPQHF
cdr3_nt: TGTGCCAGCAGCCCAGGACAGGGACGGCAGCCCCAGCATTTT

j_call: TRBJ2-2
d_call: TRBD1
clone_size: few
v_call: TRBV29-1
cdr3_aa: CSVETGGNTGELFF
cdr3_nt: TGCAGCGTTGAGACAGGGGGTAACACCGGGGAGCTGTTTTTT

j_call: TRBJ1-6
d_call: -
clone_size: -
v_call: TRBV4-3
cdr3_aa: CASSQGRQRLDSPLHF
cdr3_nt: TGCGCCAGCAGCCAAGGGAGACAGAGACTTGATTCACCCCTCCACTTT

j_call: TRBJ2-5
d_call: TRBD2
clone_size: -
v_call: TRBV11-2
cdr3_aa: CASSPRGLAGVETQYF
cdr3_nt: TGTGCCAGCAGCCCCCGCGGGCTAGCGGGAGTAGAGACCCAGTACTTC

j_call: TRBJ2-7
d_call: -
clone_size: -
v_call: TRBV6-1
cdr3_aa: CASSEAHRLPYEQYF
cdr3_nt: TGTGCCAGCAGTGAAGCGCACAGGCTGCCCTACGAGCAGTACTTC

j_call: TRBJ1-1
d_call: -
clone_size: few
v_call: TRBV5-1
cdr3_aa: CASRRQVGNTEAFF
cdr3_nt: TGCGCCAGCAGGAGACAGGTGGGGAACACTGAAGCTTTCTTT

j_call: TRBJ1-3
d_call: -
clone_size: few
v_call: TRBV28
cdr3_aa: CASSGRGGRGIPGNTIYF
cdr3_nt: TGTGCCAGCAGTGGTAGGGGTGGCAGGGGTATCCCTGGAAACACCATATATTTT

j_call: TRBJ1-1
d_call: -
clone_size: -
v_call: TRBV6-5
cdr3_aa: CASGRLGNTEAFF
cdr3_nt: TGTGCCAGCGGGAGATTGGGTAACACTGAAGCTTTCTTT

j_call: TRBJ2-3
d_call: -
clone_size: -
v_call: TRBV4-2
cdr3_aa: CASSQEWGGYGSDTQYF
cdr3_nt: TGTGCCAGCAGCCAAGAATGGGGGGGCTACGGGTCAGATACGCAGTATTTT

j_call: TRBJ2-4
d_call: -
clone_size: -
v_call: TRBV7-2
cdr3_aa: CASSFGRVEIQYF
cdr3_nt: TGTGCCAGCAGCTTCGGCAGGGTCGAGATTCAGTACTTC

j_call: TRBJ1-4
d_call: -
clone_size: few
v_call: TRBV4-3
cdr3_aa: CASSQEPGAGEKLFF
cdr3_nt: TGCGCCAGCAGCCAAGAGCCAGGGGCGGGTGAAAAACTGTTTTTT

j_call: TRBJ2-1
d_call: -
clone_size: -
v_call: TRBV11-1
cdr3_aa: CASSPFANSYNEQFF
cdr3_nt: TGTGCCAGCAGCCCCTTTGCTAACTCCTACAATGAGCAGTTCTTC

j_call: TRBJ1-2
d_call: -
clone_size: -
v_call: TRBV6-5
cdr3_aa: CASRLETGNYGYTF
cdr3_nt: TGTGCCAGCAGACTCGAGACAGGAAACTATGGCTACACCTTC

j_call: TRBJ1-4
d_call: -
clone_size: -
v_call: TRBV7-2
cdr3_aa: CASSLGHSGTNEKLFF
cdr3_nt: TGTGCCAGCAGCTTAGGGCACTCGGGAACTAATGAAAAACTGTTTTTT

j_call: TRBJ2-2
d_call: -
clone_size: -
v_call: TRBV2
cdr3_aa: CASGGGTNTGELFF
cdr3_nt: TGTGCCAGCGGAGGGGGCACGAACACCGGGGAGCTGTTTTTT

j_call: TRBJ1-4
d_call: -
clone_size: -
v_call: TRBV9
cdr3_aa: CASSVGDSNEKLFF
cdr3_nt: TGTGCCAGCAGCGTAGGAGACAGCAATGAAAAACTGTTTTTT